Following are 13 T cell receptor beta chains from one sample sequenced in a study of shared T cell receptors in the human thymus. Sequencing was performed with immunoSEQ multiplex PCR; in TCRdb, only in-frame clones are kept and a portion is missing. The table has about 380,000 clones, roughly 94% seen once; the top ten hold about 0.02%. Sequencing was performed on thymocytes. These receptors were obtained from a human donor.

The chain uses TRBV19 and TRBJ1-2; D ambiguous. There are 16 residues in the CDR3. V shed 4 bases and J shed 5 bases, with 20 bases lying between them. Germline-derived CDR1 and CDR2 are LNHDA and SQIVND (reference sequence). DNA for the CDR3: TGTGCCAGTAGTAATGGTTGGAGCCCAGTTAAATATGGCTACACCTTC. Its translation: CASSNGWSPVKYGYTF.

The rearrangement uses TRBV19 and TRBJ2-5; 12 bases are a match to TRBD1. After removal of 5 bases from V and 5 bases from J, the junction contained 6 bases not matched to a gene. The germline gives CDR1 LNHDA, CDR2 SQIVND (reference sequence). CDR3 length equals 15 residues. The CDR3 loop reads CASSRGDRGRETQYF. CDR3 sequence (DNA): TGTGCCAGTAGTCGAGGGGACAGGGGGCGTGAGACCCAGTACTTC.

The chain has TRBV6-1 and TRBJ2-5; 9 nucleotides match TRBD2. With V trimmed by 3 bases and J by 5 bases, 10 bases remained unmatched. Germline CDR1 MNHNS, CDR2 SASEGT. This CDR3 is 16 amino acids long. The CDR3 DNA sequence: TGTGCCAGCAGTGATATAGCGGGAGTCGCGGGGGAGACCCAGTACTTC. It is translated as CASSDIAGVAGETQYF.

The rearrangement links TRBV4-2 to TRBJ2-1; D may match TRBD1 or TRBD2 (8 bases each). The V gene lost 1 base and the J gene lost 6 bases, with 31 bases spanning the gap. Per the germline V gene, CDR1 is LGHNA and CDR2 is YNFKEQ. The CDR3 spans 21 residues. The CDR3 region has the DNA TGTGCCAGCAGCCAAGCGGTATTTGGGCGGGAGGACAGGGCTCCCCCCAATGAGCAGTTCTTC. It codes for CASSQAVFGREDRAPPNEQFF.

This chain uses TRBV2 with TRBJ2-7; either TRBD1 or TRBD2 may fit D (5 bases each). Germline CDR1 is SNHLY and CDR2 is FYNNEI. The V and J ends lost 2 bases and 1 base respectively, with 9 bases between them. The length of the CDR3 is 14 residues. For the CDR3, the DNA is TGTGCCAGCAGTGAAAGGGACGGTTCCTACGAGCAGTACTTC. This encodes CASSERDGSYEQYF.

The genes are TRBV5-1 and TRBJ1-4; weak D call: TRBD1 (5 bases). Per germline, CDR1 SGHRS and CDR2 YFSETQ. The V gene lost 3 bases and the J gene lost 5 bases, with 20 bases spanning the gap. CDR3 size: 17 residues. The CDR3 is CASSWRASQEKNEKLFF. In nucleotides, the CDR3 is TGCGCCAGCAGCTGGAGGGCCTCACAGGAGAAGAATGAAAAACTGTTTTTT.

V usage is TRBV4-3 and J usage is TRBJ2-2, with TRBD2 identical over 15 bases. Germline CDR1 is LGHNA and CDR2 is YSLEER. V lost 4 bases to trimming and J lost 5 bases; unmatched junction nucleotides: 14. This CDR3 is built from 20 residues. The CDR3 DNA sequence: TGCGCCAGCAGCCCTCTGACAGGGACTAGCGGGAGGTGTGGTACCGGGGAGCTGTTTTTT. Translation: CASSPLTGTSGRCGTGELFF.

The chain uses TRBV11-3 and TRBJ2-1; 7 nucleotides line up with TRBD1. The CDR3 is 17 residues long. The germline V gene encodes CDR1 SGHNT and CDR2 YENEEA. After removal of 2 bases from V and 9 bases from J, the junction contained 16 bases not matched to a gene. The CDR3 region has the DNA TGTGCCAGCAGCTTATCAACAGGGGAATACACGGGATGTGAGCAGTTCTTC. This encodes CASSLSTGEYTGCEQFF.

V usage is TRBV4-2 and J usage is TRBJ2-6; D is unresolved. Trimming cost V 0 bases and J 0 bases, with 9 bases left between them. Germline CDR1 is LGHNA and CDR2 is YNFKEQ. The CDR3 runs to 17 residues. CDR3 coding DNA: TGTGCCAGCAGCCAAGATGGACCGGACTCTGGGGCCAACGTCCTGACTTTC. Translation: CASSQDGPDSGANVLTF.

The V gene is TRBV7-8, the J gene TRBJ2-1; D is possibly TRBD2 (5 bases). The CDR3 has 13 amino acids. The germline V and J ends were trimmed by 8 bases and 0 bases, with 8 bases remaining between them. Germline V lookup: CDR1 SGHVS, CDR2 FQNEAQ. CDR3 loop: CASREGSYNEQFF. Here the CDR3 DNA reads TGTGCCAGCCGGGAAGGCTCCTACAATGAGCAGTTCTTC.

The V call is TRBV25-1, the J call TRBJ1-6; D gene uncertain. In germline, CDR1 is MGHDK, CDR2 SYGVNS. The CDR3 spans 16 residues. V was pared by 1 base and J by 1 base, with 8 bases between. CDR3 protein: CASSESNSSYNSPLHF. The CDR3 DNA reads as TGTGCCAGCAGTGAATCTAACAGTTCCTATAATTCACCCCTCCACTTT.

The chain is built from TRBV6-5 and TRBJ1-2; D is unresolved. Trimming left V 0 bases short and J 8 bases short, with 10 bases between. The germline V gene has CDR1 MNHEY and CDR2 SVGAGI. This CDR3 region has 13 residues. The CDR3 sequence: CASSYSTVGGYTF. CDR3 sequence (DNA): TGTGCCAGCAGTTACTCAACCGTCGGAGGCTACACCTTC.

V is TRBV9 and J is TRBJ1-2, with D tentatively TRBD1 (6 bases). V gave up 6 bases and J gave up 8 bases, with 17 bases separating them. CDR3 length: 13 amino acids. Germline V gene lookup returns CDR1 SGDLS and CDR2 YYNGEE. The CDR3 DNA reads TGTGCCAGCAAGGGGGAGGATCCGGAAGGCTACACCTTC. Translating it yields CASKGEDPEGYTF.